These T cell receptor beta chains were read from a single sample in a study of T cell repertoires in cytomegalovirus infection. TCRdb reanalysed the reads using MiXCR and keeps one entry per CDR3 protein. The sample lists about 830,000 distinct CDR3 sequences; approximately 30% were seen once. These receptors have no identified antigens. The specimen comprised cultured CD8+ T cells from PBMCs, sampled from culture after CMV antigen stimulation. The receptors were gathered from a human donor in good health (CMV status not recorded). Some clones in this sample may be carry-over from other donors' samples. The CDR3 runs from the conserved cysteine through the conserved F or W. Each record gives: J gene, V gene, CDR3 protein.

TRBJ1-3	TRBV29-1	CSVDGVENTIYF
TRBJ2-7	TRBV5-5	CASSFGLGTSYEQYF
TRBJ1-6	TRBV5-5	CASSVTGAFYNSPLHF
TRBJ1-3	TRBV6-6	CASRGLAGNTIYF
TRBJ2-5	TRBV6-2/TRBV6-3	CASSYPGRREETQYF
TRBJ2-3	TRBV7-2	CASSPMPDTQYF
TRBJ2-1	TRBV12-3/TRBV12-4	CASSPSPTQEQFF
TRBJ1-5	TRBV12-3/TRBV12-4	CASSPSSDGNNQPQHF
TRBJ2-1	TRBV7-2	CASSLERGRYNEQFF
TRBJ1-2	TRBV12-3/TRBV12-4	CASSLGQGEVYGYTF
TRBJ2-7	TRBV7-6	CASGRSSYEQYF
TRBJ1-1	TRBV12-5	CASGDPITEAFF
TRBJ2-1	TRBV5-5	CASSLAQGFMGNEQFF
TRBJ2-3	TRBV7-6	CASSFGDTRYF
TRBJ2-7	TRBV6-5	CANRGQSYEQYF
TRBJ2-4	TRBV4-2	CASSLVGQALGVAKNIQYF
TRBJ1-4	TRBV10-3	CAISESGTGQEKLFF
TRBJ2-1	TRBV20-1	CSARSRDGYNEQFF
TRBJ2-7	TRBV27	CASSSAGLPYEQYF
TRBJ2-1	TRBV19	CVSVQDNNEQFF
TRBJ1-1	TRBV19	CASSIGQRNTEAFF
TRBJ1-2	TRBV7-9	CASSLSDGVKYGYTF
TRBJ1-3	TRBV7-9	CASSPDRGYSGNTIYF
TRBJ1-4	TRBV24-1	CATSEGRNEKLFF
TRBJ2-5	TRBV12-5	CASGFNLETQYF
TRBJ2-1	TRBV20-1	CSARAGGSSNEQFF
TRBJ2-5	TRBV3-1	CASSAQGIGETQYF
TRBJ1-6	TRBV13	CASSPRGNSPLHF
TRBJ2-7	TRBV19	CASSPWDGAYEQYF
TRBJ2-1	TRBV19	CASSKFGTGLSYNEQFF
TRBJ1-1	TRBV7-9	CARRQGNETFF
TRBJ1-5	TRBV27	CASSKGVNQPQHF
TRBJ2-7	TRBV6-6	CASSYSGSTREQYF
TRBJ1-1	TRBV5-5	CASSFQQGGNTEAFF
TRBJ2-2	TRBV6-1	CASSDRGSGELFF
TRBJ1-2	TRBV12-3/TRBV12-4	CASSTHGQNGYTF
TRBJ1-2	TRBV13	CASSLKGTGFAYGYTF